This T cell receptor beta chain emerged from a study of blood T cell repertoires in COVID-19. The table came from immunoSEQ multiplex PCR; TCRdb's copy has only in-frame clones and leaves some out. The repertoire consists of approximately 35,000 clones, with 87% occurring once and the leading ten covering around 40%. CDR3 length equals 19 residues. V trimming: 0 bases; J trimming: 7 bases; junction bases outside the gene matches: 17. Germline V lookup: CDR1 MGHRA, CDR2 YSYEKL. This TCR derives from a human donor in a cohort sampled during active COVID-19. This chain joins TRBV4-1 and TRBJ2-4, with 8 nucleotides matching TRBD1. Material for sequencing was peripheral blood. CDR3 loop: CASSQDTTQGAFMRNIQYF. CDR3 nucleotides: TGCGCCAGCAGCCAAGATACTACGCAGGGGGCTTTTATGAGGAACATTCAGTACTTC.